This TCR beta chain was captured in a study of cytomegalovirus exposure and HLA in healthy donors. Study outcomes and limitations: A later analysis found common viral pathogens apparently linked to several of the most significant clusters. In an earlier analysis, productive rearrangement rates for most beta V segments clustered near 90% or 30%. Another analysis was done later, and it associated 15,000 or so TCR beta sequences with HLA alleles at 0.05 false discovery rate. V- and J-gene trimming in TCR beta was tied to a missense DCLRE1C variant by an analysis performed later.

Notes on this clone: Antigen unknown.

PCR was performed using 60 Vbeta and 13 Jbeta primers. The data were produced by immunoSEQ multiplex PCR, yet TCRdb's version contains in-frame clones alone and is incomplete. Here the sample spans about 120,000 clones, roughly two thirds being singletons. Per germline, CDR1 SQVTM and CDR2 ANQGSEA. Between the trimmed V and J ends, which lost 7 bases and 4 bases, there was a span of 16 bases. The length of the CDR3 is 13 residues. The chain links TRBV29-1 to TRBJ1-1; D is possibly TRBD1 (6 bases). The TCR sequence derives from a woman in her 30s in good health and CMV-seronegative. The specimen sequenced was PBMCs. CDR3 loop: CSAHQGLGTEAFF. The CDR3 bases are TGCAGCGCTCACCAGGGGCTGGGCACTGAAGCTTTCTTT.